Detailed here is one T cell receptor (beta chain). Its antigen remains unidentified. These data come from a study of T cell repertoires in cytomegalovirus infection. The overall study: CMV epitopes that were recently identified and HLA-C-restricted were used alongside well-studied HLA-B-restricted ones. Public TCR beta signatures indicated both CMV infection and matching HLA type. Study-level points and caveats: Dominating the ex vivo response were TCR beta clonotypes that were CMV-specific and HLA-C-restricted. Carriers of CMV plus the relevant HLA were identified by cumulative public TCR beta family frequency.

Germline CDR1 and CDR2: MGHRA and YSYEKL. The V end was cut by 5 bases, the J end by 5 bases, with 16 bases between. The CDR3 covers 15 residues. TCRdb processed the reads anew with MiXCR; each CDR3 protein has one entry. This table holds approximately 770,000 distinct CDR3 sequences, about 28% found once. The sequence derives from a human donor in good health (CMV status not recorded). Some clones in this sample may be carry-over from other donors' samples. The source material was cultured CD8+ T cells from PBMCs, sampled from culture after CMV antigen stimulation. The genes are TRBV4-1 and TRBJ1-5; the D gene is possibly TRBD1 (6 bases). The CDR3 DNA reads TGCGCCAGCAGCACAGGACAGATTATTGATCAGCCCCAGCATTTT. The encoded protein is CASSTGQIIDQPQHF.